Below, 28 T cell receptor beta chains from the same sample are listed, as sequenced in a study of human T cells and chemical hapten exposure. Time point reported: patch test 1, 2 weeks after DPC sensitization. Treatment in this sample: therapeutic diphenylcyclopropenone sensitization with weekly scalp DPC. TCRdb re-analysed the RACE reads in MiXCR, keeping a single row per CDR3 protein. The sample lists some 380,000 distinct CDR3 sequences, approximately 4.4% occurring once. The starting material was whole blood, obtained in connection with sensitization to the hapten diphenylcyclopropenone (DPC). The receptors originated from a woman in her forties or fifties with alopecia areata. Some clones in this sample may be carry-over from other donors' samples.

This clonotype was counted many times. V gene TRBV20-1 combines with J gene TRBJ2-3; TRBD2 matches 10 bases. CDR3 length: 15 residues. V lost 0 bases and J lost 6; bases outside the gene matches: 6. CDR1 DFQATT and CDR2 SNEGSKA come from the germline V gene (reference sequence). The DNA of the CDR3 is TGCAGTGCTAGAGAGGCTAGCGGGAGTACTGATACGCAGTATTTT. It specifies CSAREASGSTDTQYF.

This clonotype has more than one count but fewer than ten. V gene TRBV10-2 combines with J gene TRBJ2-5; D possibly corresponds to TRBD2 (5 bases). The germline CDR1 and CDR2 sequences are WSHSY and SAAADI. Trimming removed 6 bases at V and 1 base at J, with 9 bases between. This CDR3 contains 13 residues. CDR3 in amino acids: CASRLGPQETQYF. In DNA, the CDR3 is TGCGCCAGCAGACTAGGTCCCCAAGAGACCCAGTACTTC.

This clonotype appeared many times. CDR3 DNA sequence: TGTGCCAGCAGTTTAAGGGGGTTCAACAATGAGCAGTTCTTC. Its protein product is CASSLRGFNNEQFF. The chain combines TRBV12-3 or TRBV12-4 with TRBJ2-1; possible D gene TRBD1, 6 bases. There are 14 residues in the CDR3. The germline V and J ends were trimmed by 2 bases and 5 bases, with 10 bases remaining between them.

This clonotype showed up many times. The V call is TRBV20-1, the J call TRBJ1-1; weak D call: TRBD1 (5 bases). V lost 0 bases and J 11 bases, leaving 16 bases between the germline ends. This CDR3 is built from 13 residues. Looked up from germline, CDR1 is DFQATT and CDR2 is SNEGSKA (reference sequence). The CDR3, as DNA: TGCAGTGCTAGAGATACGGGGCCCGGATCGGCTTTCTTT. It yields the protein CSARDTGPGSAFF.

This clonotype has ten or more counts. The genes are TRBV6-2 or TRBV6-3 and TRBJ1-2; 8 bases align to TRBD1. The V segment lost 5 bases and the J segment 7 bases; nucleotides outside the gene matches: 3. This CDR3 has 12 amino acids. CDR1 and CDR2 (germline): MNHEY, SVGEGT. Written as DNA, the CDR3 is TGTGCCAGCAGTCAGGGGGCGCCTGGCTACACCTTC. As protein: CASSQGAPGYTF.

This clonotype was seen a handful of times. This chain uses TRBV5-1 with TRBJ2-7, with TRBD2 matching 7 bases. V lost 1 base and J lost 0; bases outside the gene matches: 13. Germline lookup yields CDR1 SGHRS and CDR2 YFSETQ. The CDR3 is 18 amino acids. The CDR3 region is CASSLRAGTNLISYEQYF. As DNA, the CDR3 is TGCGCCAGCAGCTTGAGAGCAGGGACTAACCTCATCTCCTACGAGCAGTACTTC. Using reference TRBV5-1 and TRBJ2-7 for the parts outside the CDR3, the full variable domain is KAGVTQTPRYLIKTRGQQVTLSCSPISGHRSVSWYQQTPGQGLQFLFEYFSETQRNKGNFPGRFSGRQFSNSRSEMNVSTLELGDSALYLCASSLRAGTNLISYEQYFGPGTRLTVT.

This clonotype was observed at least ten times. The V call is TRBV11-2, the J call TRBJ2-3; the match to TRBD2 covers 10 bases. The germline CDR1 and CDR2 sequences are SGHAT and FQNNGV. This CDR3 has 15 amino acids. V dropped 5 bases and J dropped 5; count of bases not matched to a gene: 7. The CDR3 sequence is CASSLGLAKGDTQYF. The DNA of the CDR3 is TGTGCCAGCAGCCTGGGACTAGCGAAAGGAGATACGCAGTATTTT. Drawing the rest from reference TRBV11-2 and TRBJ2-3, the complete variable domain is EAGVAQSPRYKIIEKRQSVAFWCNPISGHATLYWYQQILGQGPKLLIQFQNNGVVDDSQLPKDRFSAERLKGVDSTLKIQPAKLEDSAVYLCASSLGLAKGDTQYFGPGTRLTVL.

This clonotype has just a few counts. This chain uses TRBV24-1 with TRBJ2-3, with D hard to call. The CDR3 extends over 12 amino acids. Trimming removed 4 bases at V and 8 bases at J, with 9 bases between. Germline V CDR1 and CDR2: KGHDR, SFDVKD. CDR3 region: CATSDGPGTQYF. The CDR3 DNA follows: TGTGCCACCAGTGACGGGCCAGGTACGCAGTATTTT.

The sample holds many counts of this clonotype. The gene calls are TRBV6-5 and TRBJ2-1; D is tentatively TRBD1 or TRBD2 (6 bases each). The CDR3 length is 14 residues. Trimming pared 5 bases from V and 7 bases from J, leaving 15 bases between. Per germline, CDR1 MNHEY and CDR2 SVGAGI. CDR3: CASSHGGGQNEQFF. The CDR3 bases are TGTGCCAGCAGTCACGGGGGCGGGCAAAATGAGCAGTTCTTC.

The chain is built from TRBV7-9 and TRBJ1-3; D gene ambiguous. The CDR3 totals 12 residues. Germline CDR1 and CDR2: SEHNR and FQNEAQ (reference sequence). Trimming took off 2 bases at V and 6 bases at J, with 5 bases between the two ends. CDR3 sequence: CASSLTENTIYF. CDR3 coding DNA: TGTGCCAGCAGCTTAACAGAAAACACCATATATTTT.

This clonotype was seen many times. This chain joins TRBV7-8 and TRBJ2-3, with D possibly matching TRBD1 (6 bases). Between the trimmed V and J ends, which lost 4 bases and 0 bases, there was a span of 11 bases. Looked up from germline, CDR1 is SGHVS and CDR2 is FQNEAQ. This CDR3 contains 15 residues. The CDR3 reads CASSSRGSSTDTQYF. The CDR3 DNA sequence: TGTGCCAGCAGCTCGAGGGGGTCTAGCACAGATACGCAGTATTTT.

CDR3 sequence reads: CASTGTGELFF. In DNA form, the CDR3 reads TGTGCCAGCACCGGGACAGGGGAGCTGTTTTTT. The chain uses TRBV6-1 and TRBJ2-2, with a weak D call TRBD1 (6 bases). V shed 7 bases and J shed 8 bases, with 8 bases lying between them. CDR1 MNHNS and CDR2 SASEGT come from the germline V gene. The CDR3 is 11 amino acids.

This clonotype was detected many times. The genes are TRBV6-2 or TRBV6-3 and TRBJ2-1, with D tentatively TRBD1 (5 bases). Trimming took 5 bases from V and 8 from J, leaving 13 bases between them. Germline CDR1 and CDR2: MNHEY and SVGEGT. The CDR3 has 13 amino acids. CDR3 in amino acids: CASSARVWDEQFF. The CDR3 DNA follows: TGTGCCAGCAGTGCCAGGGTTTGGGATGAGCAGTTCTTC.

Many counts were recorded for this clonotype. The rearrangement joins TRBV27 to TRBJ2-7; possibly TRBD2 for D (5 bases). V lost 3 bases to trimming and J lost 6 bases, with 12 bases between them. Germline V gives CDR1 MNHEY, CDR2 SMNVEV (reference sequence). The CDR3 sequence is 13 residues long. CDR3 nucleotides: TGTGCCAGCAGTTTTACGGGGTTCGGCGAGCAGTACTTC. It encodes CASSFTGFGEQYF.

This clonotype was observed many times. This rearrangement joins TRBV4-3 to TRBJ2-7, with D tentatively TRBD2 (5 bases). The germline V gene encodes CDR1 LGHNA and CDR2 YSLEER. V was cut by 3 bases and J by 4 bases, with 10 bases left in between. The CDR3 is 13 residues long. The CDR3 loop is CASSQTRGYEQYF. CDR3 bases: TGCGCCAGCAGCCAGACCCGGGGATACGAGCAGTACTTC.

The rearrangement joins TRBV20-1 to TRBJ1-6, with 7 nucleotides matching TRBD1. Germline V lookup: CDR1 DFQATT, CDR2 SNEGSKA (reference sequence). The CDR3 contains 16 residues. V trimming: 7 bases; J trimming: 7 bases; junction bases outside the gene matches: 16. The CDR3 nucleotides read TGCAGTGTTGGGACAGCCCTAGCGGCCGAGAATTCACCCCTCCACTTT. Protein product: CSVGTALAAENSPLHF.

V gene TRBV7-2 combines with J gene TRBJ2-7; possibly TRBD1 for D (5 bases). V dropped 2 bases and J dropped 3 bases, with 11 bases sitting between them. The CDR3 runs 14 residues. Looked up from germline, CDR1 is SGHTA and CDR2 is FQGNSA. CDR3 sequence reads: CASSLIGASYEQYF. CDR3 in DNA: TGTGCCAGCAGCTTAATAGGGGCGAGCTACGAGCAGTACTTC.

This clonotype was observed at least ten times. The genes are TRBV27 and TRBJ2-3; the D is unclear. Germline loops: CDR1 MNHEY, CDR2 SMNVEV (reference sequence). CDR3 length equals 13 residues. Trimming left V 5 bases short and J 2 bases short, with 8 bases between. For the CDR3, the DNA is TGTGCCAGCAGTCTATTCCCCACAGATACGCAGTATTTT. It encodes CASSLFPTDTQYF.

There are many counts of this clonotype. The chain carries TRBV10-3 and TRBJ1-3; possibly TRBD1 for D (6 bases). Germline CDR1 and CDR2: ENHRY and SYGVKD. The CDR3 extends over 14 amino acids. V was clipped by 6 bases and J by 8 bases, with 17 bases between them. Here the CDR3 reads CAIRDQGNMDTIYF. CDR3 DNA: TGTGCCATCAGGGATCAGGGGAATATGGACACCATATATTTT.

At least ten counts were recorded for this clonotype. The rearrangement links TRBV24-1 to TRBJ1-2; D may be TRBD1 (5 bases). Per germline, CDR1 KGHDR and CDR2 SFDVKD. CDR3 length: 14 amino acids. V was pared by 3 bases and J by 3 bases, with 10 bases between. CDR3 bases: TGTGCCACCAGTGATACGACAGAAGACTATGGCTACACCTTC. Protein product: CATSDTTEDYGYTF.

This clonotype was counted only a few times. The chain carries TRBV20-1 and TRBJ1-1; D uncertain. This CDR3 is 13 amino acids long. V was cut by 1 base and J by 0 bases, with 6 bases left in between. Germline CDR1 is DFQATT and CDR2 is SNEGSKA (reference sequence). The CDR3 protein is CSARVILNTEAFF. For the CDR3, the DNA is TGCAGTGCTAGAGTTATACTGAACACTGAAGCTTTCTTT.

This clonotype has a handful of counts. V gene TRBV30 combines with J gene TRBJ1-2; D may be TRBD1 (5 bases). V shed 3 bases and J shed 4 bases, with 18 bases lying between them. The CDR3 spans 15 residues. Germline loops: CDR1 GTSNPN, CDR2 SVGIG (reference sequence). The CDR3 nucleotides read TGTGCCTGGAGCACCGTAACAGGTCCAACCTATGGCTACACCTTC. Translated: CAWSTVTGPTYGYTF. The full variable domain, with the rest looked up from reference TRBV30 and TRBJ1-2, is SQTIHQWPATLVQPVGSPLSLECTVEGTSNPNLYWYRQAAGRGLQLLFYSVGIGQISSEVPQNLSASRPQDRQFILSSKKLLLSDSGFYLCAWSTVTGPTYGYTFGSGTRLTVV.

This clonotype was detected many times. This chain connects TRBV7-9 to TRBJ1-4; 7 bases line up with TRBD1. CDR1 is SEHNR, CDR2 FQNEAQ, per germline (reference sequence). The length of the CDR3 is 15 residues. The V and J ends lost 4 bases and 6 bases, in that order; junction bases with no gene match: 8. Here the CDR3 reads CASSSYRGGDEKLFF. The CDR3 DNA is TGTGCCAGCAGCTCATACAGGGGAGGGGATGAAAAACTGTTTTTT.

This clonotype turned up a few times. This chain joins TRBV10-3 and TRBJ2-3; 7 bases match TRBD1. This CDR3 contains 17 residues. Looked up from germline, CDR1 is ENHRY and CDR2 is SYGVKD. V lost 8 bases to trimming and J lost 1 base; unmatched junction nucleotides: 15. The CDR3 DNA sequence: TGTGCCATCGACGGACAGGAGGTAGGGACCTGCACAGATACGCAGTATTTT. Protein sequence: CAIDGQEVGTCTDTQYF.

This clonotype was counted many times. The chain recombines TRBV20-1 with TRBJ2-7, with 8 bases that match TRBD2. Germline V CDR1 and CDR2: DFQATT, SNEGSKA (reference sequence). The CDR3 is 13 residues long. After removal of 3 bases from V and 6 bases from J, the junction contained 7 bases not matched to a gene. The CDR3 spells CSARYGTRGEQYF. DNA for the CDR3: TGCAGTGCTAGGTATGGGACTAGGGGCGAGCAGTACTTC.

This clonotype came up many times. V usage is TRBV18 and J usage is TRBJ2-2; TRBD2 matches 9 bases. The trim removed 5 bases at V and 3 bases at J, leaving 7 bases unmatched. The length of the CDR3 is 16 residues. CDR1 and CDR2 from the germline V gene are KGHSH and LQKENI. Written as DNA, the CDR3 is TGTGCCAGCTCAGGGGTAGCGGGAGTCCACACCGGGGAGCTGTTTTTT. It yields the protein CASSGVAGVHTGELFF.

This clonotype has a count of ten or more. The V gene is TRBV15, the J gene TRBJ1-4; TRBD1 matches at 9 bases. Germline-derived CDR1 and CDR2 are LNHNV and YYDKDF (reference sequence). V lost 3 bases, J lost 8 bases, and 7 bases stayed unmatched. The CDR3 is 15 amino acids. CDR3 in amino acids: CATSSDRGLYEKLFF. The CDR3, as DNA: TGTGCCACCAGCAGTGACAGGGGGTTGTACGAAAAACTGTTTTTT.

This clonotype has a handful of counts. J is TRBJ2-7 and V is TRBV6-5; 8 bases line up with TRBD2. The CDR3 consists of 16 residues. V shed 6 bases, J shed 4 bases, and the junction held 14 bases outside the gene matches. Germline-derived CDR1 and CDR2 are MNHEY and SVGAGI. The CDR3 spells CASSLSGSGVGYEQYF. The CDR3 DNA reads TGTGCCAGCAGCCTCTCCGGTAGCGGGGTAGGGTACGAGCAGTACTTC.